These T cell receptor beta chains were read from a single sample in a study of blood T cell repertoires in COVID-19. Sequencing was performed with immunoSEQ multiplex PCR; in TCRdb, only in-frame clones are kept and a portion is missing. In the table there are tens of thousands of clones, 88% of which are singletons. Sequenced input: peripheral blood. Receptor source: a human donor in a cohort sampled during active COVID-19. The CDR3 runs from the conserved cysteine through the conserved F or W. D genes are given only for firm matches. Expanded clones get a size class; other rows say once, few or many, or leave the size out.

TGTGCCTGGAGTGGAAAATACGGGACTGAAGCTTTCTTT CAWSGKYGTEAFF . TRBJ1-1 . TRBV30
TGCGCCAGCAGCTTACGACTCTCCTCGGAAGAGCAGTACTTC CASSLRLSSEEQYF once TRBJ2-7 . TRBV5-1
TGTGCCAGCTCACCCCAATCGGGTAGCGGGGGACCCTCTGGGGCCAACGTCCTGACTTTC CASSPQSGSGGPSGANVLTF few TRBJ2-6 TRBD2 TRBV18
TGCGCCAGCAGGTCACCCGGGCGGGGAGCAGATACGCAGTATTTT CASRSPGRGADTQYF . TRBJ2-3 . TRBV4-1
TGTGCCAGCAGCCCCGGGACAGGGGCCCTCCGGGGCACTGAAGCTTTCTTT CASSPGTGALRGTEAFF . TRBJ1-1 TRBD1 TRBV7-9
TGTGCCAGCAGCCAAGGGGCATCGAGCGGGATAGTCTCCTACGAGCAGTACTTC CASSQGASSGIVSYEQYF once TRBJ2-7 TRBD2 TRBV4-2
TGTGCCAGCAGTCCTATACAGGGCGTGGGGCCTGAAGCTTTCTTT CASSPIQGVGPEAFF . TRBJ1-1 . TRBV6-5
TGTGCCAGTAGTATTAGCTCTGGGGCCAACGTCCTGACTTTC CASSISSGANVLTF . TRBJ2-6 . TRBV19
TGTGCCATCAGGGAGAGCGGGGTGCAAGAGACCCAGTACTTC CAIRESGVQETQYF . TRBJ2-5 TRBD2 TRBV10-3
TGTGCCAGCAGCTTGGAGCGGGGGGGCACAGATACGCAGTATTTT CASSLERGGTDTQYF . TRBJ2-3 TRBD2 TRBV11-2
TGTGCCAGCAGACCAGGACAGGGCACAGATACGCAGTATTTT CASRPGQGTDTQYF . TRBJ2-3 TRBD1 TRBV27
TGTGCCAGCAGTGCAAACCCCGGGGATACGCAGTATTTT CASSANPGDTQYF . TRBJ2-3 . TRBV25-1
TGTGCCTGGCAGGGGTCTGGAAACACCATATATTTT CAWQGSGNTIYF . TRBJ1-3 . TRBV30
TGTGCCAGCAGCTTTGAGCGGGAGTACGTTACGCAGTATTTT CASSFEREYVTQYF . TRBJ2-3 TRBD2 TRBV5-4
TGCGCCAGCAGCCAAGATACAGATCCCAGGACTGAAGCTTTCTTT CASSQDTDPRTEAFF . TRBJ1-1 . TRBV4-1
TGTGCCAGCAGTCAGACTAACACTGAAGCTTTCTTT CASSQTNTEAFF few TRBJ1-1 . TRBV27
TGTGCCAGCAGCCCGATAGCGGGAGGGGGTGAGCAGTTCTTC CASSPIAGGGEQFF . TRBJ2-1 TRBD2 TRBV3-1/TRBV3-2
TGCGCCAGCAGCCCCACCAGGTGGGTAGCGGGGGAGCTCCTGAGCTCCTACAATGAGCAGTTCTTC CASSPTRWVAGELLSSYNEQFF . TRBJ2-1 TRBD2 TRBV4-3
TGCGCCAGCAGCTTGGTGGGACAGGGGGATACGCAGTATTTT CASSLVGQGDTQYF . TRBJ2-3 TRBD1 TRBV5-1
TGTGCCAGCAGCTGGGAGCGGACAGCGAACACCGGGGAGCTGTTTTTT CASSWERTANTGELFF . TRBJ2-2 . TRBV5-6
TGCAGTGCTAGTAGGGGCCCCGGGGAGCTGTTTTTT CSASRGPGELFF . TRBJ2-2 . TRBV20-1
TGTGCCAGCAGCTTGGACTCTTGGTCGTCTGGAAACACCATATATTTT CASSLDSWSSGNTIYF . TRBJ1-3 . TRBV5-6
TGTGCCAGCAGTTTCGGGGGGCCAGAGACCCAGTACTTC CASSFGGPETQYF . TRBJ2-5 . TRBV12-3/TRBV12-4
TGTGCCAGCAGTTCAAGGACAGGCGGGAACACTGAAGCTTTCTTT CASSSRTGGNTEAFF . TRBJ1-1 TRBD1 TRBV6-5
TGTGCCAGCAGCCTCGACTTCTCGGGGGGCTACACCTTC CASSLDFSGGYTF once TRBJ1-2 . TRBV11-2
TGTGCCAGCAGCGACGGGACAGCGGGAGGTTGGTCCGGGGAGCTGTTTTTT CASSDGTAGGWSGELFF . TRBJ2-2 TRBD2 TRBV5-4
TGTGCCAGCAGCTTATTAGGGGCAACCGCAGATAATGAAAAACTGTTTTTT CASSLLGATADNEKLFF . TRBJ1-4 . TRBV11-2
TGCGCCAGCAGCTTTGAGGGTTTCGGCACCGGGGAGCTGTTTTTT CASSFEGFGTGELFF . TRBJ2-2 . TRBV5-1
TGTGCCAGCAGCCCCCGGGGGGATACGAACACCGGGGAGCTGTTTTTT CASSPRGDTNTGELFF . TRBJ2-2 TRBD2 TRBV9
TGTGCCAGTAGTGTCCGGGACAGCTCTTTCTCTGGGGCCAACGTCCTGACTTTC CASSVRDSSFSGANVLTF . TRBJ2-6 TRBD1 TRBV19
TGTGCCAGCAGCCCAAATGGGGGGGCAGCCGACCCGCACTATGGCTACACCTTC CASSPNGGAADPHYGYTF . TRBJ1-2 . TRBV7-9
TGTGCCAGCAGCTTCCCGCGAGGGGGCGCTTCCTACGAGCAGTACTTC CASSFPRGGASYEQYF . TRBJ2-7 TRBD1 TRBV7-9
TGTGCCAGCAGCTTAGGGACTACCCTTGATTCCCAGTACTTC CASSLGTTLDSQYF . TRBJ2-5 . TRBV7-8
TGTGCCAGCAGCTCCACCGGTGATACGCAGTATTTT CASSSTGDTQYF . TRBJ2-3 . TRBV7-6
TGTGCCAGCGGCGGGGGGGCTGCCTACAATGAGCAGTTCTTC CASGGGAAYNEQFF . TRBJ2-1 TRBD2 TRBV6-5
TGTGCCAGCAGCTTAGCGCGTGGGGGGAATTCACCCCTCCACTTT CASSLARGGNSPLHF once TRBJ1-6 . TRBV7-8
TGTGCCAGCAGTTACCGACAGAACAATGAGCAGTTCTTC CASSYRQNNEQFF . TRBJ2-1 . TRBV6-5
TGTGCCAGCAGTGAAGTCAGGGCTAGCGGCACAGATACGCAGTATTTT CASSEVRASGTDTQYF . TRBJ2-3 . TRBV25-1
TGTGCCAGCAGCTTAGCCACGGGAGGAACTGAAGCTTTCTTT CASSLATGGTEAFF few TRBJ1-1 . TRBV7-9
TGTGCCAGCAGCCGGACAGGGAGGACAGATACGCAGTATTTT CASSRTGRTDTQYF . TRBJ2-3 TRBD1 TRBV7-2
TGCGCCAGCAGCGCTTCGGGACAGACCTACGAGCAGTACTTC CASSASGQTYEQYF . TRBJ2-7 TRBD1 TRBV5-1
TGTGCCAGCTCACTGGACAGAGGGAACACTGAAGCTTTCTTT CASSLDRGNTEAFF few TRBJ1-1 . TRBV18
TGTGCCAGCAGCAGGGGCCCGAACACTGAAGCTTTCTTT CASSRGPNTEAFF . TRBJ1-1 . TRBV12-3/TRBV12-4
TGTGCCAGCAGTGCACCGACTAGCAGTTTTGAGACCCAGTACTTC CASSAPTSSFETQYF . TRBJ2-5 TRBD2 TRBV25-1
TGTGCCAGCAGCTTGGAGGCTTATCAGCCCCAGCATTTT CASSLEAYQPQHF . TRBJ1-5 . TRBV7-2
TGTGCCAGCAGTACCCCGAGGGGGCACACTAGCGGGAGCAACACCGGGGAGCTGTTTTTT CASSTPRGHTSGSNTGELFF . TRBJ2-2 TRBD2 TRBV27